The 4 T cell receptor beta chains in this list originate from one sample, sequenced in a study of T-cell memory formation after mild COVID-19. TCRdb itself ran the 5' RACE reads through MiXCR, one entry per CDR3 protein. The sample holds 80,000 to 130,000 distinct CDR3 sequences, approximately 10% seen once. Specimen: PBMCs or a T cell subset sorted from them (not recorded which). Receptor source: a man aged 18 to 29 who had mild COVID-19 (a few samples of this study predate the infection). Cell type and time point are not known.

This clonotype was observed many times. The chain combines TRBV29-1 with TRBJ2-5; either TRBD1 or TRBD2 may supply D (5 bases each). CDR1 and CDR2 (germline): SQVTM, ANQGSEA. V lost 6 bases, J lost 5 bases, and 19 bases lay in between. CDR3 length: 14 residues. The CDR3 sequence is CSVDFPSREETQYF. CDR3 sequence (DNA): TGCAGCGTCGACTTCCCCTCCAGGGAGGAGACCCAGTACTTC.

This clonotype was seen a handful of times. This rearrangement joins TRBV12-3 or TRBV12-4 to TRBJ2-1; possible D gene TRBD2, 6 bases. V dropped 6 bases and J dropped 3 bases, with 15 bases sitting between them. The CDR3 length is 15 residues. CDR3 sequence: CASSLGRSGYNEQFF. CDR3 nucleotides: TGTGCCAGCAGCCTCGGGAGAAGCGGCTACAATGAGCAGTTCTTC.

This clonotype was observed a few times. The chain employs TRBV11-2 and TRBJ1-2; 9 positions agree with TRBD1. The J segment lost 7 bases and the V segment lost 5 bases, leaving 5 bases of the junction unmatched. Germline V gives CDR1 SGHAT, CDR2 FQNNGV. The CDR3 length is 13 residues. CDR3 DNA sequence: TGTGCCAGCAGCGAGGGACAGGGCTTTGGCTACACCTTC. It translates to CASSEGQGFGYTF.

This clonotype has only a few counts. This chain uses TRBV6-1 with TRBJ2-5; maybe TRBD2 (7 bases). The germline CDR1 and CDR2 sequences are MNHNS and SASEGT. CDR3 length: 14 amino acids. The V and J ends lost 10 bases and 5 bases respectively, with 20 bases between them. The CDR3 sequence is CATQEGGRGETQYF. The CDR3 DNA reads as TGTGCCACTCAAGAGGGGGGGCGCGGGGAGACCCAGTACTTC.